Listed below are T cell receptor beta chains from one sample, sequenced in a study of patients and donors after allogeneic stem cell transplantation. TCRdb re-called the RT-PCR reads with MiXCR, one entry per CDR3 protein. The sample lists about 230,000 distinct CDR3 sequences, about 14% occurring once. Sequenced material: blood, either unsorted or a sorted T cell fraction (not recorded which). The receptors stem from a human donor who was either an allogeneic HSCT recipient or a stem cell or donor lymphocyte infusion donor (not recorded which). It is not recorded whose cells these are; they may come from a transplant donor. The CDR3 runs from the conserved cysteine through the conserved F or W. The D gene is left open where the match is weak. Clone size, where shown, is once, few, many, or a class for clones that have expanded.

clone size	D gene	V gene	J gene	CDR3 protein	CDR3 DNA
few	NA	TRBV5-1	TRBJ2-3	CASSLAPQVTDTQYF	TGCGCCAGCAGCTTGGCGCCGCAGGTCACAGATACGCAGTATTTT
NA	NA	TRBV11-1	TRBJ2-7	CASSPDSRGEQYF	TGTGCCAGCAGCCCCGACTCCCGAGGCGAGCAGTACTTC
NA	NA	TRBV5-1	TRBJ1-2	CASSFGPRADYGYTF	TGCGCCAGCAGCTTTGGACCCAGGGCCGACTATGGCTACACCTTC
many	NA	TRBV28	TRBJ2-5	CASSGTGRAREETQYF	TGTGCCAGCAGTGGGACCGGGCGGGCCCGCGAAGAGACCCAGTACTTC
many	NA	TRBV30	TRBJ1-2	CAWKRPATYGYTF	TGTGCCTGGAAGAGGCCCGCTACCTATGGCTACACCTTC
NA	NA	TRBV7-3	TRBJ1-6	CASSLGGGTPLHF	TGTGCCAGCAGCTTGGGCGGAGGAACACCCCTCCACTTT
NA	TRBD2	TRBV20-1	TRBJ2-7	CSASIPGLADEQYF	TGCAGTGCCTCCATTCCGGGACTAGCCGACGAGCAGTACTTC
many	TRBD1	TRBV5-1	TRBJ1-6	CASSPRTGSGNSPLHF	TGCGCCAGCAGCCCCCGGACAGGGTCGGGGAATTCACCCCTCCACTTT
NA	NA	TRBV25-1	TRBJ2-7	CASSGIGTPGEQYF	TGTGCCAGCAGTGGGATAGGGACGCCTGGCGAGCAGTACTTC
few	NA	TRBV2	TRBJ1-2	CASSEVQGFYGYTF	TGTGCCAGCAGTGAAGTTCAGGGGTTCTATGGCTACACCTTC
many	TRBD2	TRBV4-2	TRBJ2-7	CASSPLAGGPKGHEQYF	TGTGCCAGCAGCCCACTAGCGGGAGGGCCTAAGGGCCACGAGCAGTACTTC
many	NA	TRBV18	TRBJ1-4	CASSPGQNEKLFF	TGTGCCAGCTCACCTGGACAGAATGAAAAACTGTTTTTT
many	TRBD2	TRBV12-3/TRBV12-4	TRBJ2-6	CASRLAGGSGANVLTF	TGTGCCAGCAGACTAGCGGGGGGATCTGGGGCCAACGTCCTGACTTTC
NA	TRBD2	TRBV6-2/TRBV6-3	TRBJ2-3	CASRPLAGGTDTQYF	TGTGCCAGCAGACCCCTGGCGGGGGGCACAGATACGCAGTATTTT
NA	NA	TRBV18	TRBJ1-2	CASSPRFLTAEGYTF	TGTGCCAGCTCACCGAGATTTTTGACAGCGGAGGGCTACACCTTC
few	TRBD2	TRBV7-3	TRBJ2-5	CASSRPSGGPQETQYF	TGTGCCAGCAGCAGGCCTAGCGGAGGTCCCCAGGAGACCCAGTACTTC
many	NA	TRBV5-1	TRBJ1-2	CASSPDAGEFGYTF	TGCGCCAGCAGCCCAGATGCTGGGGAGTTTGGCTACACCTTC
few	NA	TRBV6-2/TRBV6-3	TRBJ2-7	CASSFTDGLYEQYF	TGTGCCAGCAGTTTTACGGACGGACTCTACGAGCAGTACTTC
many	NA	TRBV6-2/TRBV6-3	TRBJ2-1	CASRTRSGSYNEQFF	TGTGCCAGCAGAACCCGGTCTGGCTCCTACAATGAGCAGTTCTTC
few	NA	TRBV27	TRBJ2-1	CASSLDLSYNEQFF	TGTGCCAGCAGTTTGGACCTATCCTACAATGAGCAGTTCTTC
many	TRBD2	TRBV20-1	TRBJ2-4	CSASSVAGGNIQYF	TGCAGTGCTAGTTCGGTAGCGGGTGGAAACATTCAGTACTTC
NA	TRBD1	TRBV20-1	TRBJ1-1	CSAWDRYTEAFF	TGCAGTGCTTGGGACAGATACACTGAAGCTTTCTTT
NA	TRBD2	TRBV20-1	TRBJ2-7	CSAHPGGTSYEQYF	TGCAGTGCCCACCCGGGGGGGACCTCCTACGAGCAGTACTTC
NA	NA	TRBV7-8	TRBJ2-3	CAGRGTDTQYF	TGTGCCGGCCGAGGCACAGATACGCAGTATTTT
NA	NA	TRBV2	TRBJ2-7	CATRGPGATYEQYF	TGTGCCACCAGAGGTCCAGGGGCAACCTACGAGCAGTACTTC
NA	TRBD2	TRBV5-1	TRBJ2-7	CASTPTSTSGGSTYEQYF	TGCGCCAGCACCCCGACGTCGACTAGCGGGGGGTCTACCTACGAGCAGTACTTC
NA	TRBD2	TRBV16	TRBJ2-1	CASSQLWRENNEQFF	TGTGCCAGCAGCCAACTCTGGCGGGAGAATAATGAGCAGTTCTTC
once	TRBD1	TRBV2	TRBJ1-2	CASRAGTGLPYGYTF	TGTGCCAGCAGGGCCGGGACAGGGCTTCCCTATGGCTACACCTTC
few	TRBD2	TRBV5-1	TRBJ2-2	CASSGLAGDTGELFF	TGCGCCAGCAGCGGACTAGCGGGAGACACCGGGGAGCTGTTTTTT
NA	NA	TRBV21-1	TRBJ2-2	CASSKEDYRGLLDTGELFF	TGTGCCAGCAGCAAAGAGGACTACAGGGGGCTTTTGGACACCGGGGAGCTGTTTTTT
few	NA	TRBV20-1	TRBJ2-2	CSAVQGNTGELFF	TGCAGTGCGGTTCAAGGGAACACCGGGGAGCTGTTTTTT
many	NA	TRBV5-6	TRBJ2-2	CASSLSGETGELFF	TGTGCCAGCAGCTTGTCAGGGGAGACCGGGGAGCTGTTTTTT
many	NA	TRBV20-1	TRBJ1-5	CSARVGEPQHF	TGCAGTGCTAGAGTCGGAGAGCCCCAGCATTTT
NA	TRBD1	TRBV20-1	TRBJ1-2	CSARDGSADRGRGYTF	TGCAGTGCTAGAGATGGTTCGGCGGACAGGGGGCGAGGCTACACCTTC
NA	NA	TRBV5-1	TRBJ2-1	CASSAAGGRSNEQFF	TGCGCCAGCAGCGCCGCCGGGGGGCGGAGTAATGAGCAGTTCTTC
few	NA	TRBV7-2	TRBJ2-5	CASSSKVGTQYF	TGTGCCAGCAGCTCCAAGGTCGGGACCCAGTACTTC
many	NA	TRBV24-1	TRBJ1-5	CATSDSTLDTQHF	TGTGCCACCAGTGATTCCACCTTGGATACCCAGCATTTT
NA	NA	TRBV10-3	TRBJ1-1	CAISETGAGTEAFF	TGTGCCATCAGTGAGACGGGGGCCGGGACTGAAGCTTTCTTT
NA	NA	TRBV7-2	TRBJ1-1	CASSFYQGNTEAFF	TGTGCCAGCAGCTTTTACCAGGGAAACACTGAAGCTTTCTTT
NA	NA	TRBV15	TRBJ1-5	CATSRPAKQGYQPQHF	TGTGCCACCAGCAGACCAGCAAAGCAGGGGTATCAGCCCCAGCATTTT
NA	TRBD2	TRBV4-3	TRBJ2-3	CASSRIAGGPDTQYF	TGCGCCAGCAGCCGAATAGCGGGGGGTCCAGATACGCAGTATTTT
many	NA	TRBV11-2	TRBJ2-7	CASSLDIGSADEQYF	TGTGCCAGCAGCTTAGATATCGGCAGTGCCGACGAGCAGTACTTC
few	NA	TRBV7-9	TRBJ2-2	CASSTGIYTGELFF	TGTGCCAGCAGTACGGGGATTTACACCGGGGAGCTGTTTTTT
many	TRBD2	TRBV24-1	TRBJ2-5	CATSLTSGGQETQYF	TGTGCCACCAGTTTGACTAGCGGGGGCCAAGAGACCCAGTACTTC
NA	NA	TRBV5-1	TRBJ2-6	CASSPPGWGSGANVLTF	TGCGCCAGCAGCCCGCCGGGTTGGGGGTCTGGGGCCAACGTCCTGACTTTC
few	NA	TRBV20-1	TRBJ1-6	CSAVREGNSPLHF	TGCAGTGCTGTCAGAGAGGGCAATTCACCCCTCCACTTT